This T cell receptor beta chain was retrieved from a study of blood T cell repertoires in COVID-19. Study-level information: Material from acute and convalescent COVID-19 was sourced from the United States, Italy and Spain.

Germline V gene lookup returns CDR1 SQVTM and CDR2 ANQGSEA. The CDR3 runs 14 residues. Trimming took 6 bases from V and 3 from J; bases not matched to a gene: 8. Sequencing was performed with immunoSEQ multiplex PCR; in TCRdb, only in-frame clones are kept and a portion is missing. The table includes roughly 400,000 clones, 85% to 90% detected once. The sample taken for sequencing was PBMCs or T cells enriched from blood (not recorded which). The chain links TRBV29-1 to TRBJ2-7, with TRBD1 identical over 10 bases. The clonotype comes from a woman between 45 and 65 years old who had recovered from COVID-19. This CDR3 reads CSVGTGQGNYEQYF. The CDR3 DNA reads as TGCAGCGTCGGAACGGGACAGGGGAACTACGAGCAGTACTTC.